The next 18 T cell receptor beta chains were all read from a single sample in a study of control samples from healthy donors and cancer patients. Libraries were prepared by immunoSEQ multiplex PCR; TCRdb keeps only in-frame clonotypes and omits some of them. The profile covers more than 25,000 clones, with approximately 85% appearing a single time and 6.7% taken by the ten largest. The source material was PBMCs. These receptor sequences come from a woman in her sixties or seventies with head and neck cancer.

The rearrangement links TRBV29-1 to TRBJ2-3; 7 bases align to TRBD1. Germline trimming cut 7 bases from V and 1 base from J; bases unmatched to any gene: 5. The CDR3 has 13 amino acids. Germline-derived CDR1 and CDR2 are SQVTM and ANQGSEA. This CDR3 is CSGTGLGTDTQYF. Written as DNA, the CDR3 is TGCAGCGGGACAGGTCTCGGCACAGATACGCAGTATTTT.

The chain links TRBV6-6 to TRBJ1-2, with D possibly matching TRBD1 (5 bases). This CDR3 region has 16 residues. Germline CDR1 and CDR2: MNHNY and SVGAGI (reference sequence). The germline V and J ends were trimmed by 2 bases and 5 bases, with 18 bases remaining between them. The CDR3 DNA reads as TGTGCCAGCAGTTACACCGGGGCATCAGCTCAATATGGCTACACCTTC. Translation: CASSYTGASAQYGYTF.

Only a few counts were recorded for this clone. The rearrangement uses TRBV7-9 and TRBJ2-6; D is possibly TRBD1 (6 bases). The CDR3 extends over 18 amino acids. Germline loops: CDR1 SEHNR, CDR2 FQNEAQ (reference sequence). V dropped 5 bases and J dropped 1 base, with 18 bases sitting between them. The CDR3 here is CASSLFKAGQSGANVLTF. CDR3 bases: TGTGCCAGCAGCCTATTTAAAGCTGGACAGTCTGGGGCCAACGTCCTGACTTTC. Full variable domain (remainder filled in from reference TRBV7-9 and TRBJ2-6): DTGVSQNPRHKITKRGQNVTFRCDPISEHNRLYWYRQTLGQGPEFLTYFQNEAQLEKSRLLSDRFSAERPKGSFSTLEIQRTEQGDSAMYLCASSLFKAGQSGANVLTFGAGSRLTVL.

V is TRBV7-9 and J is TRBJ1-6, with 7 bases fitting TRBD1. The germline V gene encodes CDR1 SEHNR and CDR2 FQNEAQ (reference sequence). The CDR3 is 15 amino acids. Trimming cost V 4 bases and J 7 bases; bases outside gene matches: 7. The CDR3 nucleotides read TGTGCCAGCAGCTCTAGACAGGGAGTGAATTCACCCCTCCACTTT. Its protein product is CASSSRQGVNSPLHF.

CDR3 sequence (DNA): TGTGCCAGCAGTGAACGGAGTCGGCCCACGCAGTATTTT. Its protein product is CASSERSRPTQYF. This rearrangement joins TRBV6-1 to TRBJ2-3; D call uncertain. Germline V gene lookup returns CDR1 MNHNS and CDR2 SASEGT. The V and J ends lost 2 bases and 9 bases respectively, with 12 bases between them. This CDR3 has 13 amino acids.

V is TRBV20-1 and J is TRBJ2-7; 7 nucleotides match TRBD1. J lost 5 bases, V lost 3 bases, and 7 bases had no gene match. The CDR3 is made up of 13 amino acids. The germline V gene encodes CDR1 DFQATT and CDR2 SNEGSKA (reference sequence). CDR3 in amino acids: CSASADRENEQYF. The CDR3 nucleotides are TGCAGTGCTAGTGCCGACAGGGAAAACGAGCAGTACTTC.

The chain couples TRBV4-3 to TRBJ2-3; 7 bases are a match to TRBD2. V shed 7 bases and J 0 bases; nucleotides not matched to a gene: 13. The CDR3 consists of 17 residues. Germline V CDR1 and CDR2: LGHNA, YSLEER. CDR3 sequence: CASTQSAGGVSTDTQYF. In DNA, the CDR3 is TGCGCCAGCACTCAATCAGCTGGGGGGGTTAGCACAGATACGCAGTATTTT.

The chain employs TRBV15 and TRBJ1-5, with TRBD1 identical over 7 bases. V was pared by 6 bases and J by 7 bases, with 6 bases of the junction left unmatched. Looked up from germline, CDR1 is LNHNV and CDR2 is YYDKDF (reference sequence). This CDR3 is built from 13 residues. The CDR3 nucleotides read TGTGCCACCAGTCGACAGGGAGGACAGCCCCAGCATTTT. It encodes CATSRQGGQPQHF.

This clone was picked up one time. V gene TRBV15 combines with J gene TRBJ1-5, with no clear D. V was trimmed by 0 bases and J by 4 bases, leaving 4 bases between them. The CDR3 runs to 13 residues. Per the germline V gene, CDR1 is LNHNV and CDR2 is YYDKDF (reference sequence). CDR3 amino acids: CATSRDLNQPQHF. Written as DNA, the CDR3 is TGTGCCACCAGCAGAGACTTAAATCAGCCCCAGCATTTT.

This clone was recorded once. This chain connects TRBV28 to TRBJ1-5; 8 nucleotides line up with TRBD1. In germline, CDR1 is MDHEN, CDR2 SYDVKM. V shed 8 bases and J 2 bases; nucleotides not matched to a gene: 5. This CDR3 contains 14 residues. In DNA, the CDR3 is TGTGCCAGCGAGCAGACAGGGGGCAATCAGCCCCAGCATTTT. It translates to CASEQTGGNQPQHF.

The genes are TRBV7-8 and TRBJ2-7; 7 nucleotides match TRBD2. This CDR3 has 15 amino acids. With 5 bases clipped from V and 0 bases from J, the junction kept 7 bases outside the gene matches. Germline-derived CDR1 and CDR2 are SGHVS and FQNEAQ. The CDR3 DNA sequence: TGTGCCAGCAGCGACCTTAGCGGGCCCTCCTACGAGCAGTACTTC. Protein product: CASSDLSGPSYEQYF.

The CDR3 reads CASSSGTGDAPLHF. The CDR3 DNA reads TGTGCCAGCAGCTCAGGGACAGGGGACGCACCCCTCCACTTT. The chain is built from TRBV7-9 and TRBJ1-6, with 10 positions matching TRBD1. Germline V gene data show CDR1 as SEHNR and CDR2 as FQNEAQ (reference sequence). Unmatched junction bases numbered 5, after V lost 4 bases and J lost 11 bases. The CDR3 has 14 amino acids.

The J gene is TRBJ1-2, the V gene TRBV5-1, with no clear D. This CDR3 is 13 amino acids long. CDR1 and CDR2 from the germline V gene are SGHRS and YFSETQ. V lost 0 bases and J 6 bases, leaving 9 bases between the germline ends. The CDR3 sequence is CASSLGGSDGYTF. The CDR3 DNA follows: TGCGCCAGCAGCTTGGGCGGGAGCGATGGCTACACCTTC.

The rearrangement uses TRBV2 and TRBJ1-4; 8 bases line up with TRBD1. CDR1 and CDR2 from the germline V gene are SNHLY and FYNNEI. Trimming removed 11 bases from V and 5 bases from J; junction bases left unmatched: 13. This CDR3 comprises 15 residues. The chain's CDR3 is CAGATGVGLNEKLFF. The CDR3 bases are TGTGCCGGCGCGACAGGGGTGGGCCTAAATGAAAAACTGTTTTTT. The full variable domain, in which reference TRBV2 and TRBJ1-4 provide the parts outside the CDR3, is EPEVTQTPSHQVTQMGQEVILRCVPISNHLYFYWYRQILGQKVEFLVSFYNNEISEKSEIFDDQFSVERPDGSNFTLKIRSTKLEDSAMYFCAGATGVGLNEKLFFGSGTQLSVL.

The chain's CDR3 is CASSPGVSNQPQHF. CDR3 bases: TGTGCCAGCAGCCCGGGGGTTAGCAATCAGCCCCAGCATTTT. V is TRBV28 and J is TRBJ1-5, with D maybe TRBD1 (5 bases). Germline V lookup: CDR1 MDHEN, CDR2 SYDVKM. The ends were cut back, 6 bases at V and 0 bases at J, with 9 bases in the middle. CDR3 length: 14 amino acids. Drawing the rest from reference TRBV28 and TRBJ1-5, the complete variable domain is DVKVTQSSRYLVKRTGEKVFLECVQDMDHENMFWYRQDPGLGLRLIYFSYDVKMKEKGDIPEGYSVSREKKERFSLILESASTNQTSMYLCASSPGVSNQPQHFGDGTRLSIL.

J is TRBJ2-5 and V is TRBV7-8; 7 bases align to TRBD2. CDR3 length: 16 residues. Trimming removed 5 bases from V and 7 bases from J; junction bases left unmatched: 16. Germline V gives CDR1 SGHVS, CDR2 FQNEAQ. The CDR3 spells CASSPSGGGPKGTQYF. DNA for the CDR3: TGTGCCAGCAGCCCCAGTGGGGGGGGTCCCAAAGGGACCCAGTACTTC.

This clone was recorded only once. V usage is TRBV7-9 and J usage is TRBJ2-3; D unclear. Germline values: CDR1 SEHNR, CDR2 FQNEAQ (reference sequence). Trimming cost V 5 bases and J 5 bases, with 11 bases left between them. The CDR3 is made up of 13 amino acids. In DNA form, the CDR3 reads TGTGCCAGCAGCCCGCCGAGCCTAGATACGCAGTATTTT. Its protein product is CASSPPSLDTQYF.

CDR3 DNA: TGTGCCAGCAGTTCAGGGGTTGGAAACACCATATATTTT. Translated: CASSSGVGNTIYF. The chain joins TRBV7-2 to TRBJ1-3, with D perhaps matching TRBD1 (6 bases). There are 13 residues in the CDR3. Germline-derived CDR1 and CDR2 are SGHTA and FQGNSA. V lost 6 bases, J lost 3 bases, and 9 bases lay in between.